This T cell receptor beta chain is drawn from a study of blood T cell repertoires in COVID-19 (dated by TCRdb to about 2020). In the study overall: The collaborator samples originated in the United States, Italy and Spain and spanned the acute and convalescent phases of COVID-19. The material from the prospective study consisted of cDNA or gDNA derived from T cells, B-cell-depleted T cells, or PBMCs. The dataset comprised deeply sampled blood TCRbeta repertoires from subjects exposed to, actively infected with, or recovered from COVID-19. A freely available public database, intended as a resource for researchers studying the immune response to SARS-CoV-2, is where the repertoires were released. Samples were obtained from the ongoing ImmuneRACE study (first 160 participants) and from 1,254 subjects provided by 6 global collaborators. Nearly every sample came with metadata listing a de-identified subject ID, COVID-19 status, age in years and sex. Where available, HLA class I and class II types were taken from metadata supplied by the sample provider and were not determined by assay-based typing.

General study outcomes and caveats: The amount of clinical and demographic metadata varied by source and participant and was provided uncurated.

Collaborating institutions collected whole blood in K2EDTA tubes following their own protocols. For TCRbeta analysis, collaborators shipped samples in one of three forms: frozen whole blood, isolated PBMCs, or DNA extracted from either of those sample types. The immunoSEQ Assay, a bias-controlled multiplex PCR, was used to amplify TCRbeta CDR3 regions from genomic DNA. Concerning the study's data processing: The number of nucleated cells in each sample was estimated by amplification of reference gene primers within the assay. Sequence reads were collapsed and filtered to measure the absolute abundance of every unique TCRbeta CDR3 rearrangement. Productive Simpson clonality was computed per sample as the square root of Simpson's diversity index over productive rearrangements. Sourced from immuneACCESS, this table was stored by TCRdb with only in-frame sequences that have V and J called. A share of the clones is absent; for the studies checked, an unresolved V gene accounts for under half, and the remainder has no known explanation. V, J and clone size reflect that table, while D and trimming were determined from the DNA. The sample contains roughly 140,000 clones, 84% of them found a single time. The ten largest clones take up about 8% of the sample.

A distance of 9 bases separates the germline ends of V and J, which lose 3 bases and 0 bases respectively. Per the germline V gene, KGHSH is the CDR1 and LQKENI is the CDR2. The CDR3, from cysteine to phenylalanine, totals 15 residues. Of the read, only the CDR3 DNA is kept; its 45 bases are in frame from base 1. With regard to this clone: Its antigen remains unidentified. No much larger clonotype is one base removed from it; base qualities were not supplied. This sample also contains other DNA sequences that code for the same CDR3.

The chain employs TRBV18 and TRBJ1-3, with TRBD1 as a weak D call on 5 bases. The TCR comes from a human donor in a cohort sampled during active COVID-19. Specimen: peripheral blood. Here is the DNA: TGTGCCAGCTCACCTTCAACAGGCTCTGGAAACACCATATATTTT. This is translated as CASSPSTGSGNTIYF.